Sequencing of this T cell receptor (beta chain) was carried out in a study of vaccination effects on CD4 cells after COVID-19. General study findings and limits: Vaccine-induced clones in healthy vaccinees cross-reacted with common cold coronaviruses in only 1 of 255 cases. Clones arising from infection and from vaccination showed marked clonal contraction late after vaccination.

The protocol was immunoSEQ multiplex PCR, while the TCRdb copy is restricted to in-frame clones and leaves out a portion. This sample carries around 60,000 clones, 73% of them seen once, and the ten largest clones take 1% to 1.5%. With the ViraFEST assay, the study expanded antigen-specific CD4+ T cells using viral peptide pools, then sequenced them. CD4+ T cells were isolated after 10 days of culture. Each participant was given two doses of one vaccine (BNT162b2 or mRNA-1273). Researchers swapped half the medium for IL-2 medium on both days 3 and 7. CDR3 length: 15 amino acids. The trim removed 6 bases at V and 4 bases at J, leaving 7 bases unmatched. CDR1 and CDR2 from the germline V gene are SGHVS and FQNEAQ. This clone showed up just once. What it binds is unknown.

The chain joins TRBV7-8 to TRBJ2-3, with 10 bases that match TRBD1. The sequence was obtained from a human donor who received a COVID-19 vaccine. The sequenced sample was CD4+ T cells from PBMCs cultured with HCoV-229E spike peptides, obtained after COVID-19 vaccination. CDR3 region: CASSPTGGESDTQYF. The DNA of the CDR3 is TGTGCCAGCAGTCCGACAGGGGGCGAGTCAGATACGCAGTATTTT.